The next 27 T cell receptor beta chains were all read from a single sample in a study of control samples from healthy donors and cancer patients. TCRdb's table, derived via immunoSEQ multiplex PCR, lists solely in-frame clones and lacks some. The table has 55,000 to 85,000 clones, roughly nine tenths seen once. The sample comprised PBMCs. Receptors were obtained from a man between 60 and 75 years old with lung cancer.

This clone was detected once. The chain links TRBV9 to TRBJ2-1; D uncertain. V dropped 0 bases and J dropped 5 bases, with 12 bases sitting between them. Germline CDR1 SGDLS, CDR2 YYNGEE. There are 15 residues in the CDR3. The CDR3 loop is CASSVVGSADNEQFF. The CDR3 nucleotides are TGTGCCAGCAGCGTAGTTGGGTCAGCCGACAATGAGCAGTTCTTC.

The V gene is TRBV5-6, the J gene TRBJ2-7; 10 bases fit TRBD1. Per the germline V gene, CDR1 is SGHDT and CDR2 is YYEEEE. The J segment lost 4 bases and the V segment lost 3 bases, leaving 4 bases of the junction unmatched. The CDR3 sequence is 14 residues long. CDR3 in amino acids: CASSSLGQGYEQYV. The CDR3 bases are TGTGCCAGCAGCTCGCTGGGACAGGGGTACGAGCAGTACGTC.

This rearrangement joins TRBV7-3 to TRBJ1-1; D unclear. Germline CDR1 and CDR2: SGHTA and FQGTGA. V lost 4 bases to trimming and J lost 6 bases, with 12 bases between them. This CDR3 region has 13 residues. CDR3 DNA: TGTGCCAGCAGCTCCGCTTTCTACCCTGAAGCTTTCTTT. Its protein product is CASSSAFYPEAFF.

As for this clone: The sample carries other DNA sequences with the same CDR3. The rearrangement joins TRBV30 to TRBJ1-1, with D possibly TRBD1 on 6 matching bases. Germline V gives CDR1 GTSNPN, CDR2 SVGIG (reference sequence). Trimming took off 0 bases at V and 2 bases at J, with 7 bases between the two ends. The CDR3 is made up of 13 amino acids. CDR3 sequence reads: CAWSVQGNTEAFF. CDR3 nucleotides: TGTGCCTGGAGTGTACAGGGAAACACTGAAGCTTTCTTT.

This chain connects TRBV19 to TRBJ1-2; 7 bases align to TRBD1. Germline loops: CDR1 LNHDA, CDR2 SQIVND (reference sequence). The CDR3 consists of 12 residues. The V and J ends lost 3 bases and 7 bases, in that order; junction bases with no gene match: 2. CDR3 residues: CASSMTGTGYTF. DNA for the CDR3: TGTGCCAGTAGTATGACAGGGACTGGCTACACCTTC.

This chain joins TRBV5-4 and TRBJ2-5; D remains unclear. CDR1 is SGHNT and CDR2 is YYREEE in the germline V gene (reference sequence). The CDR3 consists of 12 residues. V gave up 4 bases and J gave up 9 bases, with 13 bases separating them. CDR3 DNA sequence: TGTGCCAGCAGCGCGCCTGGGTCCCCCCAGTACTTC. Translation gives CASSAPGSPQYF.

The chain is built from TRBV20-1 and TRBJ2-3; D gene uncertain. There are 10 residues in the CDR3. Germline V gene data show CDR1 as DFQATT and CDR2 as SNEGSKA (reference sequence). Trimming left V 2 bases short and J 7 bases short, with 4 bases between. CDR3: CSARNYTQYF. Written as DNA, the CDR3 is TGCAGTGCTAGAAACTATACGCAGTATTTT.

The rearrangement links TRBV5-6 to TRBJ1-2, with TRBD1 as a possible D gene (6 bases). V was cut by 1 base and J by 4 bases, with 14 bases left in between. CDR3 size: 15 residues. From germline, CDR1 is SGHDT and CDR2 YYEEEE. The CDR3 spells CASSLKHRAVYGYTF. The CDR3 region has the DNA TGTGCCAGCAGCTTGAAGCACAGGGCGGTCTATGGCTACACCTTC.

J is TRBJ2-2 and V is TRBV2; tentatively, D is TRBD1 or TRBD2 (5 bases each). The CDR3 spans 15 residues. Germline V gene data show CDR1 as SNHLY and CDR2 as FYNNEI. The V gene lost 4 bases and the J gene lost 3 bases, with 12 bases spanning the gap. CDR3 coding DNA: TGTGCCAGCAGTGGGTGGGGGACGGACACCGGGGAGCTGTTTTTT. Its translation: CASSGWGTDTGELFF.

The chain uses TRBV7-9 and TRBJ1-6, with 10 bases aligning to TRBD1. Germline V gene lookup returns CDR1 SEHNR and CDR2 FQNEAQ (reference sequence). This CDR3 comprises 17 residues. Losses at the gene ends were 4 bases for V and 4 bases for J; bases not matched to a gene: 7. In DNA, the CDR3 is TGTGCCAGCAGCTCGTGGACAGGGGGAAGGTATAATTCACCCCTCCACTTT. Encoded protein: CASSSWTGGRYNSPLHF. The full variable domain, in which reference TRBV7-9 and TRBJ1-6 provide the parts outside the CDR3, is DTGVSQNPRHKITKRGQNVTFRCDPISEHNRLYWYRQTLGQGPEFLTYFQNEAQLEKSRLLSDRFSAERPKGSFSTLEIQRTEQGDSAMYLCASSSWTGGRYNSPLHFGNGTRLTVT.

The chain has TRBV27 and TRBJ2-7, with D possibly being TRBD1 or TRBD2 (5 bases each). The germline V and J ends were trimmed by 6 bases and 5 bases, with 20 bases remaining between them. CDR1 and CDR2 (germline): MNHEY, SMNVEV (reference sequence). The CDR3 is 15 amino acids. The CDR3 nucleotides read TGTGCCAGCAGCCCGGGACGGAATTGGTTGCACGAGCAGTACGTC. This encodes CASSPGRNWLHEQYV.

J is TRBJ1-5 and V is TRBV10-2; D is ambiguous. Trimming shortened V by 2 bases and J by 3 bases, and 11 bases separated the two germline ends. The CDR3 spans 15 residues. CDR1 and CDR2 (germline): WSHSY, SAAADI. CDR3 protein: CASSELKGFNQPQHF. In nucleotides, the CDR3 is TGCGCCAGCAGTGAGCTCAAAGGGTTCAATCAGCCCCAGCATTTT.

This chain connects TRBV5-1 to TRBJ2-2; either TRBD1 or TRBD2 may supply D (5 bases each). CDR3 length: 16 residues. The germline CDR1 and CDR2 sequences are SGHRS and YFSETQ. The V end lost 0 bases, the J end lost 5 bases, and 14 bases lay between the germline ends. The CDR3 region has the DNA TGCGCCAGCAGCTTGGGGGCCGGGGCAAGAACCGGGGAGCTGTTTTTT. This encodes CASSLGAGARTGELFF. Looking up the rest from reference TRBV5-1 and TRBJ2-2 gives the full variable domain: KAGVTQTPRYLIKTRGQQVTLSCSPISGHRSVSWYQQTPGQGLQFLFEYFSETQRNKGNFPGRFSGRQFSNSRSEMNVSTLELGDSALYLCASSLGAGARTGELFFGEGSRLTVL.

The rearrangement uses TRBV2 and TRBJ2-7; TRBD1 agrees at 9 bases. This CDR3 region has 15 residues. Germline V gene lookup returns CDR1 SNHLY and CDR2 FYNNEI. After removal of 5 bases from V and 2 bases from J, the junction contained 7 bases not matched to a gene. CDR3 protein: CASSLGQGGPYEQYV. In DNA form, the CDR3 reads TGTGCCAGCAGTTTGGGACAGGGTGGCCCCTACGAGCAGTACGTC.

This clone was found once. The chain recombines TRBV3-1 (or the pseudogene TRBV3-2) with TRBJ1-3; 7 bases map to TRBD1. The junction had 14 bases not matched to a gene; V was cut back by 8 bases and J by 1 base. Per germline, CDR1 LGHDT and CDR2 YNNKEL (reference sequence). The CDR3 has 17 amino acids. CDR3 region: CASALNDRAWSGNTIYF. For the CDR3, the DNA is TGTGCCAGCGCTCTCAACGACAGGGCTTGGTCTGGAAACACCATATATTTT.

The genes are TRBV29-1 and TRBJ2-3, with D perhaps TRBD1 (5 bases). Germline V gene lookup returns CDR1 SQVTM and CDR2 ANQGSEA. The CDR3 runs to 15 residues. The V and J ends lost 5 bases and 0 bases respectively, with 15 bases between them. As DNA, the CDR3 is TGCAGCGTTCTCGACAGAACTTCTAGCACAGATACGCAGTATTTT. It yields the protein CSVLDRTSSTDTQYF.

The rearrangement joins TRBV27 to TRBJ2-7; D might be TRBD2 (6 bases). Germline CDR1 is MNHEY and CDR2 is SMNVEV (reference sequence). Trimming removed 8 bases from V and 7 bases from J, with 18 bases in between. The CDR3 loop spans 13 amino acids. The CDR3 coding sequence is TGTGCCAGCTCCTGGCGGGGATCTGGAGAGCAGTACTTC. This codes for CASSWRGSGEQYF.

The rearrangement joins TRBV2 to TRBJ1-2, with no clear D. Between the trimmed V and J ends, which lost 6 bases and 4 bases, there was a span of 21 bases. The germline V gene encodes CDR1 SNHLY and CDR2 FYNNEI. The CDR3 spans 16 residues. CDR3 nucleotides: TGTGCCAGCAGCAAAAGGGCACCCTCCGTCGGCTATGGCTACACCTTC. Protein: CASSKRAPSVGYGYTF.

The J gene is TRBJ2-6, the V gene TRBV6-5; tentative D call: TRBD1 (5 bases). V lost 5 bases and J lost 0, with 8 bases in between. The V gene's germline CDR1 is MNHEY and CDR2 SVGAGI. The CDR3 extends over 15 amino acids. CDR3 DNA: TGTGCCAGCAGTCTAGACAGCTCTGGGGCCAACGTCCTGACTTTC. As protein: CASSLDSSGANVLTF.

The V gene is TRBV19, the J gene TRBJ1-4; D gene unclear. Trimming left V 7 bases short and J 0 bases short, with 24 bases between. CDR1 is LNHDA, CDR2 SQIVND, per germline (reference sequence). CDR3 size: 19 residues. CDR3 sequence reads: CASTSSDVRIRPTNEKLFF. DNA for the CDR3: TGTGCCAGTACCAGCTCGGACGTGCGGATCCGGCCAACTAATGAAAAACTGTTTTTT. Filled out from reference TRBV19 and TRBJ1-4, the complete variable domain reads DGGITQSPKYLFRKEGQNVTLSCEQNLNHDAMYWYRQDPGQGLRLIYYSQIVNDFQKGDIAEGYSVSREKKESFPLTVTSAQKNPTAFYLCASTSSDVRIRPTNEKLFFGSGTQLSVL.

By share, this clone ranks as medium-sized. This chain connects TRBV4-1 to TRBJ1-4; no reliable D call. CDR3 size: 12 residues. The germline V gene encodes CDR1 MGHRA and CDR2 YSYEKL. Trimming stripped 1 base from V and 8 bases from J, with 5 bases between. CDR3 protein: CASSQAYEKLFF. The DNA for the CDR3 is TGCGCCAGCAGCCAAGCGTACGAAAAACTGTTTTTT.

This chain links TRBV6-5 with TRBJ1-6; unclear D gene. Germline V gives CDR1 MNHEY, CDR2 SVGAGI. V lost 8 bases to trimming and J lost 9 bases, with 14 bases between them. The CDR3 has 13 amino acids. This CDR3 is CASQDGYGSPLHF. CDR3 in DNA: TGTGCCAGCCAAGACGGGTACGGTTCACCCCTCCACTTT.

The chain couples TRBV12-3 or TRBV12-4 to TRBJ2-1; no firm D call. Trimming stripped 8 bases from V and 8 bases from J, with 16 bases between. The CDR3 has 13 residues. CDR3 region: CASWTRNNDEQFF. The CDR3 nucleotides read TGTGCCAGCTGGACCCGAAACAACGATGAGCAGTTCTTC.

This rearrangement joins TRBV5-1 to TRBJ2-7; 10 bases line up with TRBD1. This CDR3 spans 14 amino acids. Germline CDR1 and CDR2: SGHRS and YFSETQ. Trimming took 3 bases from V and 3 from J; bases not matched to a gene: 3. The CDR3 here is CASSWGTGDYEQYF. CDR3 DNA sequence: TGCGCCAGCAGCTGGGGGACAGGGGACTACGAGCAGTACTTC.

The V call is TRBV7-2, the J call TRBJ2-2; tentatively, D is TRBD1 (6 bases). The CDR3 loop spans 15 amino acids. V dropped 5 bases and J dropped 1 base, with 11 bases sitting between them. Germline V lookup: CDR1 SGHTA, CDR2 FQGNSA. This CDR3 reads CASSPQTGNTGELFF. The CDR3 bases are TGTGCCAGCAGCCCCCAGACAGGGAACACCGGGGAGCTGTTTTTT.

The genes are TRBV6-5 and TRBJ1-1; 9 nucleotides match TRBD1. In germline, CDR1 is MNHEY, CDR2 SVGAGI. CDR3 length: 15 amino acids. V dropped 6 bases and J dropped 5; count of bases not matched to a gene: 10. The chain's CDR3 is CASSDTGGARTEAFF. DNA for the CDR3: TGTGCCAGCAGCGATACAGGGGGCGCGAGAACTGAAGCTTTCTTT.

The CDR3 protein is CASSRTSPGELFF. CDR3 coding DNA: TGTGCCAGCAGCCGGACAAGCCCCGGGGAGCTGTTTTTT. The V gene is TRBV3-1 (or the pseudogene TRBV3-2), the J gene TRBJ2-2; weak D call: TRBD1 (5 bases). Trimming took off 4 bases at V and 6 bases at J, with 9 bases between the two ends. This CDR3 is 13 amino acids long. Germline CDR1 LGHDT, CDR2 YNNKEL (reference sequence).